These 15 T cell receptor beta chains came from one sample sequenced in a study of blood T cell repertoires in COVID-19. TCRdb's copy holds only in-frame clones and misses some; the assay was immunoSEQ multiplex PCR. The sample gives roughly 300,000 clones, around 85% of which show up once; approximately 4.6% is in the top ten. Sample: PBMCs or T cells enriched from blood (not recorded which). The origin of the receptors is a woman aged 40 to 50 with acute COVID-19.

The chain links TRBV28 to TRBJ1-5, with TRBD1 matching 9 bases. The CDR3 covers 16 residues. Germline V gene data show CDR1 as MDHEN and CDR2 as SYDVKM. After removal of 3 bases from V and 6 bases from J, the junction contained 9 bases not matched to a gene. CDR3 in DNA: TGTGCCAGCAGTTTGCTACAGGGGGCGGGGGGTCAGCCCCAGCATTTT. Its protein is CASSLLQGAGGQPQHF.

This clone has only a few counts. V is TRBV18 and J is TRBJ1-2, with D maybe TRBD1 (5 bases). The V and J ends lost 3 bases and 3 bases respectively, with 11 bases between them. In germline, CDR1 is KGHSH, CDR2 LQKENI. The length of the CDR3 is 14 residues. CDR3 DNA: TGTGCCAGCTCACCGACTCGGGGGGACTATGGCTACACCTTC. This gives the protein CASSPTRGDYGYTF. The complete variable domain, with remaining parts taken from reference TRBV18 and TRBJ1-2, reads NAGVMQNPRHLVRRRGQEARLRCSPMKGHSHVYWYRQLPEEGLKFMVYLQKENIIDESGMPKERFSAEFPKEGPSILRIQQVVRGDSAAYFCASSPTRGDYGYTFGSGTRLTVV.

CDR3 sequence: CASSLWTSGSPPSYEQYF. DNA of the CDR3: TGTGCCAGCAGCCTGTGGACTAGCGGGAGCCCACCCTCCTACGAGCAGTACTTC. The rearrangement links TRBV5-7 to TRBJ2-7, with 13 nucleotides matching TRBD2. TRBV5-7 is an ORF, with its function uncertain. Trimming cost V 4 bases and J 0 bases; bases outside gene matches: 10. The CDR3 is 18 residues long.

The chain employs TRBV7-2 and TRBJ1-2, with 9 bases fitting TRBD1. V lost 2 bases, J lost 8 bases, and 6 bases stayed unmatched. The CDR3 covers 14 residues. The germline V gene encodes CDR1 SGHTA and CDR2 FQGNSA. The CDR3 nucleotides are TGTGCCAGCAGCTTACTGGACAGGGGCTCAGGCTACACCTTC. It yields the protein CASSLLDRGSGYTF.

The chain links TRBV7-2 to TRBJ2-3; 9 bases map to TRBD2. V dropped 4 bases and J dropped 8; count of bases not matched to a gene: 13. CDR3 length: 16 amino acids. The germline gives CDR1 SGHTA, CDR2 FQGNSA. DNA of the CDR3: TGTGCCAGCAGCTCGGATAGCGGGGGAGCGCTCGTTACGCAGTATTTT. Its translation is CASSSDSGGALVTQYF.

The CDR3 loop is CASSSPGQGLLRGNTIYF. The CDR3 nucleotides read TGTGCCAGCAGCTCGCCGGGACAGGGCTTACTTCGGGGAAACACCATATATTTT. The V gene is TRBV5-8, the J gene TRBJ1-3; 9 bases are shared with TRBD1. CDR1 and CDR2 from the germline V gene are SGHTS and YDEGEE. CDR3 length: 18 residues. Germline trimming cut 3 bases from V and 4 bases from J; bases unmatched to any gene: 14.

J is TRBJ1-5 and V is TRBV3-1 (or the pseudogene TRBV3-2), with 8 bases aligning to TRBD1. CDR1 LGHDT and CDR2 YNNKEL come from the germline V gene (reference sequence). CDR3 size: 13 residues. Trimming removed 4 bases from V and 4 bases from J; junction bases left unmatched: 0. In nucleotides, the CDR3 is TGTGCCAGCAGCCGGGACAGGAATCAGCCCCAGCATTTT. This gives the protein CASSRDRNQPQHF.

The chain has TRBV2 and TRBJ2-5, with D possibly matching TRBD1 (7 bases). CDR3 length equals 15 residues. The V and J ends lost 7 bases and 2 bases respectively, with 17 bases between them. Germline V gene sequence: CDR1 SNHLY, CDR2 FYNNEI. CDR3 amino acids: CASTSWGDRQETQYF. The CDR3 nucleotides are TGTGCCAGCACCTCCTGGGGGGACAGACAAGAGACCCAGTACTTC.

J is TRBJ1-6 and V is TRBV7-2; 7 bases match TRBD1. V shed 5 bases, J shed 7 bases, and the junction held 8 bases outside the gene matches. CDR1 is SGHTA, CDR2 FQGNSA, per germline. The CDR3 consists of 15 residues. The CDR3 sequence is CASSPRTGENSPLHF. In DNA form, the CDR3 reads TGTGCCAGCAGCCCACGGACAGGAGAGAATTCACCCCTCCACTTT.

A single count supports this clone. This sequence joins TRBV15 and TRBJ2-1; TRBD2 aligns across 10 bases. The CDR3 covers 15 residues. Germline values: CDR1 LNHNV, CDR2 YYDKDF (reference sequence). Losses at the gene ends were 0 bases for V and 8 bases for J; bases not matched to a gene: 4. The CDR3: CATSRDGLAGDEQFF. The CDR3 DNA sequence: TGTGCCACCAGCAGAGATGGCCTAGCGGGAGATGAGCAGTTCTTC.

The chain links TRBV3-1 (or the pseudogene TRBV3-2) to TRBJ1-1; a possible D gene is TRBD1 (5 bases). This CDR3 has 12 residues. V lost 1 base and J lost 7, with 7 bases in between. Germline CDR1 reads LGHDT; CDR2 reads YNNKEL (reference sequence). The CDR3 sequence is CASSQGQLEAFF. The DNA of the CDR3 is TGTGCCAGCAGCCAAGGACAGCTTGAAGCTTTCTTT.

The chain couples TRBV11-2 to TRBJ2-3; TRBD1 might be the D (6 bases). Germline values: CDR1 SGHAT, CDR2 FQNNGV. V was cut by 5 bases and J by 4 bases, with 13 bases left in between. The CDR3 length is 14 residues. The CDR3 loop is CASSRTDIADTQYF. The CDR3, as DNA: TGTGCCAGCAGCCGGACAGATATCGCAGATACGCAGTATTTT.

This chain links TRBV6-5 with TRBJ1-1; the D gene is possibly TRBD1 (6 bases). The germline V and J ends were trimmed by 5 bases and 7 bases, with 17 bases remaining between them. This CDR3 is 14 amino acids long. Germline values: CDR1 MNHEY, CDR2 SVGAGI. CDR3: CASSTRGAVIEAFF. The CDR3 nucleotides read TGTGCCAGCAGTACGCGGGGGGCCGTAATTGAAGCTTTCTTT.

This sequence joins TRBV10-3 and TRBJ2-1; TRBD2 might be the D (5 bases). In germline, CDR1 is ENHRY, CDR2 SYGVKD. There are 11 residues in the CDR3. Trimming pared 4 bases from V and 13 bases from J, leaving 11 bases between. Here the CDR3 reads CAISGGSFQFF. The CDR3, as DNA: TGTGCCATCAGTGGAGGGAGCTTTCAGTTCTTC.

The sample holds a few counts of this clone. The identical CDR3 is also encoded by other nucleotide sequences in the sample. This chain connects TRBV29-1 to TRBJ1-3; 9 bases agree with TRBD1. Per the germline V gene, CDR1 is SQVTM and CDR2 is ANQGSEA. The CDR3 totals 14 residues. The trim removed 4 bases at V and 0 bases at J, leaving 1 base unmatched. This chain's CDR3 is CSVGQGGSGNTIYF. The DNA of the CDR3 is TGCAGCGTTGGACAGGGGGGCTCTGGAAACACCATATATTTT. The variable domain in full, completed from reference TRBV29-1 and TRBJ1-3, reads SAVISQKPSRDICQRGTSLTIQCQVDSQVTMMFWYRQQPGQSLTLIATANQGSEATYESGFVIDKFPISRPNLTFSTLTVSNMSPEDSSIYLCSVGQGGSGNTIYFGEGSWLTVV.